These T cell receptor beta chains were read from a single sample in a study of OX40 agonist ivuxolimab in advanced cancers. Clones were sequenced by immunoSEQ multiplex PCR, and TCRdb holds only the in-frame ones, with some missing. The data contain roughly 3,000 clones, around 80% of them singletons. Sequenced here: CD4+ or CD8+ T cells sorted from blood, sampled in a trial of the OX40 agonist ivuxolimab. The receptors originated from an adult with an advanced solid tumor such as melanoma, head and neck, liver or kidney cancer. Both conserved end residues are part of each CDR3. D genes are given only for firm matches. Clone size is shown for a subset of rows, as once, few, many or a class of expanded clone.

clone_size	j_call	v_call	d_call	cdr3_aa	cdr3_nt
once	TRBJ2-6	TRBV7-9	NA	CASSGQVESSGANVLTF	TGTGCCAGCAGCGGGCAGGTGGAGAGCTCTGGGGCCAACGTCCTGACTTTC
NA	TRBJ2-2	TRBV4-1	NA	CASSPGALAGELFF	TGCGCCAGCAGCCCGGGCGCGCTGGCCGGGGAGCTGTTTTTT
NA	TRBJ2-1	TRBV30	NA	CAWGDNQQFF	TGTGCCTGGGGGGACAATCAGCAGTTCTTC
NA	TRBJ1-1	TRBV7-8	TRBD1	CASSLGTGWTEAFF	TGTGCCAGCAGCTTAGGGACAGGGTGGACTGAAGCTTTCTTT
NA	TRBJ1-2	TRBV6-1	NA	CASSEVDRMLVYGYTF	TGTGCCAGCAGTGAAGTCGACAGGATGCTCGTCTATGGCTACACCTTC
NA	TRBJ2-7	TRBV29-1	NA	CSVEGGTQSYEQYF	TGCAGCGTTGAAGGCGGGACGCAATCCTACGAGCAGTACTTC
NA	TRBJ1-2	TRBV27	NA	CASSPTTETNYGYTF	TGTGCCAGCAGTCCCACGACAGAAACTAACTATGGCTACACCTTC
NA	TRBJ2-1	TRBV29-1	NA	CSVRGSYNEQFF	TGCAGCGTTCGGGGGTCCTACAATGAGCAGTTCTTC
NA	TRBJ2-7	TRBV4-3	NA	CASSQDEAGSYEQYF	TGCGCCAGCAGCCAAGATGAGGCGGGGAGCTACGAGCAGTACTTC
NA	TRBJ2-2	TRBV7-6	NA	CASSLGAFGGELFF	TGTGCCAGCAGCTTAGGAGCTTTCGGCGGGGAGCTGTTTTTT
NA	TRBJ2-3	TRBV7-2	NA	CASKSGVTDTQYF	TGTGCCAGCAAATCGGGGGTTACAGATACGCAGTATTTT
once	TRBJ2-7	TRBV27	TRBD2	CASSWTSGNYEQYF	TGTGCCAGCAGTTGGACTAGCGGGAATTACGAGCAGTACTTC
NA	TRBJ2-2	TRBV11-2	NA	CASSLQASRFNTGELFF	TGTGCCAGCAGCCTCCAGGCTAGCCGGTTTAACACCGGGGAGCTGTTTTTT
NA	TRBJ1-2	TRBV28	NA	CASSLQGLDYGYTF	TGTGCCAGCAGTTTACAGGGTCTGGACTATGGCTACACCTTC
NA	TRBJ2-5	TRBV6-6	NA	CASSYSGTSGETQYF	TGTGCCAGCAGTTACTCGGGGACCAGTGGAGAGACCCAGTACTTC
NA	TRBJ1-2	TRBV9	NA	CASSVDPEEPNYGYTF	TGTGCCAGCAGCGTAGATCCTGAAGAGCCAAACTATGGCTACACCTTC
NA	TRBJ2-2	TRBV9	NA	CASSAGPNTGELFF	TGTGCCAGCAGCGCGGGACCAAACACCGGGGAGCTGTTTTTT
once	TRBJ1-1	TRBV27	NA	CASSLNPFTGVTEAFF	TGTGCCAGCAGTTTAAACCCTTTCACCGGGGTGACTGAAGCTTTCTTT
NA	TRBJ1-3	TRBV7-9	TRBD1	CASSGTGSGNTIYF	TGTGCCAGCAGCGGGACAGGCTCTGGAAACACCATATATTTT
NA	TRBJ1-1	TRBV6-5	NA	CASRIDRMNTEAFF	TGTGCCAGCAGAATAGACAGAATGAACACTGAAGCTTTCTTT
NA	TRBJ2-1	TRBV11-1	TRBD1	CASSLAGTGVLSYNEQFF	TGTGCCAGCAGCTTAGCGGGAACAGGGGTATTGTCCTACAATGAGCAGTTCTTC
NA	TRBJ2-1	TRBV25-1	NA	CASSGNEQFF	TGTGCCAGCTCGGGGAATGAGCAGTTCTTC
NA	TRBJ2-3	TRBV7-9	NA	CASSPRTATPGEQYF	TGTGCCAGCAGCCCACGGACTGCTACCCCCGGGGAGCAGTATTTT
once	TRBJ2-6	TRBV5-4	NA	CASSLGGIGANVLTF	TGTGCCAGCAGCTTGGGGGGGATTGGGGCCAACGTCCTGACTTTC
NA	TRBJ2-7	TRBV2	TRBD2	CASSRDYSYEQYF	TGTGCCAGCAGCCGGGACTACTCCTACGAGCAGTACTTC
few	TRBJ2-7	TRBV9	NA	CASSVGVGEYEQYF	TGTGCCAGCAGCGTAGGTGTCGGAGAGTACGAGCAGTACTTC
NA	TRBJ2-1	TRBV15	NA	CATSSKSGSYNEQFF	TGTGCCACCAGCAGTAAAAGTGGCTCCTACAATGAGCAGTTCTTC
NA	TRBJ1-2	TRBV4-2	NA	CASSQDLTVFGYTF	TGTGCCAGCAGCCAAGATCTGACAGTGTTTGGCTACACCTTC
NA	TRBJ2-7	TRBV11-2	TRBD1	CASSSYRDRVSYEQYF	TGTGCCAGCAGCAGTTACCGGGACAGGGTGTCGTACGAGCAGTACTTC
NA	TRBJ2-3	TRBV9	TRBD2	CASSVSGTSTDTQYF	TGTGCCAGCAGCGTTAGCGGGACTAGCACAGATACGCAGTATTTT
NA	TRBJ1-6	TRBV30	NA	CAWNYGGINSPLHF	TGTGCCTGGAATTATGGGGGAATTAATTCACCCCTCCACTTT
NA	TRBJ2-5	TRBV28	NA	CASSLSQGIGETQYF	TGTGCCAGCAGTTTATCGCAGGGGATTGGGGAGACCCAGTACTTC
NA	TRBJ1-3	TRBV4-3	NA	CASSQDTGLAGNTIYF	TGCGCCAGCAGCCAAGATACGGGTCTCGCTGGAAACACCATATATTTT
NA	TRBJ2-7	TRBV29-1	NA	CSVSMGLYYEQYF	TGCAGCGTCTCGATGGGACTGTACTACGAGCAGTACTTC
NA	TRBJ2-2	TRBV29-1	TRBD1	CSVGRGQGGELFF	TGCAGCGTTGGAAGGGGGCAGGGCGGGGAGCTGTTTTTT
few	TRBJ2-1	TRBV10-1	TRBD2	CASSVSGELSYNEQFF	TGCGCCAGCAGCGTTAGCGGGGAACTCTCCTACAATGAGCAGTTCTTC
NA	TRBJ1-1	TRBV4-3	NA	CASSQEGATEGWTEAFF	TGCGCCAGCAGCCAAGAGGGGGCAACCGAGGGTTGGACTGAAGCTTTCTTT
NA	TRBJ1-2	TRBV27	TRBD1	CASTPGQGSGYTF	TGTGCCAGCACTCCGGGACAGGGCAGTGGCTACACCTTC
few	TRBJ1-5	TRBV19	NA	CASKGSSSNQPQHF	TGTGCCAGTAAAGGTTCATCGAGCAATCAGCCCCAGCATTTT
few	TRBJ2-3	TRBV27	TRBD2	CASSLAGGVAQYF	TGTGCCAGCAGTTTAGCGGGGGGGGTTGCGCAGTATTTT
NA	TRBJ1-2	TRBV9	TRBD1	CASSVAGTGMDIPNYGYTF	TGTGCCAGCAGCGTAGCGGGGACAGGGATGGATATACCGAACTATGGCTACACCTTC